This T cell receptor beta chain derives from a study of cytomegalovirus exposure and HLA in healthy donors. Study information: Out of 150 million to 200 million T cells, an earlier analysis found some 110 million unique TCR beta sequences in total.

PCR used 60 Vbeta primers and 13 Jbeta primers. Profiling relied on immunoSEQ multiplex PCR, and the TCRdb table lists in-frame clones only, not all of them. Here the sample spans roughly 120,000 clones, roughly 80% being singletons. V gave up 4 bases and J gave up 9 bases, with 11 bases separating them. Germline V gene data show CDR1 as SGHDT and CDR2 as YYEEEE. The CDR3 is 12 amino acids. V and J are TRBV5-6 and TRBJ2-1, with D maybe TRBD2 (6 bases). The sequenced sample was PBMCs. The TCR originated in a man between 60 and 75 years old in good health and CMV-seropositive. Here the CDR3 reads CASSALAIEQFF. The CDR3 DNA is TGTGCCAGCAGCGCTCTAGCGATTGAGCAGTTCTTC. Full variable domain (outside the CDR3, taken from reference TRBV5-6 and TRBJ2-1): DAGVTQSPTHLIKTRGQQVTLRCSPKSGHDTVSWYQQALGQGPQFIFQYYEEEERQRGNFPDRFSGHQFPNYSSELNVNALLLGDSALYLCASSALAIEQFFGPGTRLTVL.